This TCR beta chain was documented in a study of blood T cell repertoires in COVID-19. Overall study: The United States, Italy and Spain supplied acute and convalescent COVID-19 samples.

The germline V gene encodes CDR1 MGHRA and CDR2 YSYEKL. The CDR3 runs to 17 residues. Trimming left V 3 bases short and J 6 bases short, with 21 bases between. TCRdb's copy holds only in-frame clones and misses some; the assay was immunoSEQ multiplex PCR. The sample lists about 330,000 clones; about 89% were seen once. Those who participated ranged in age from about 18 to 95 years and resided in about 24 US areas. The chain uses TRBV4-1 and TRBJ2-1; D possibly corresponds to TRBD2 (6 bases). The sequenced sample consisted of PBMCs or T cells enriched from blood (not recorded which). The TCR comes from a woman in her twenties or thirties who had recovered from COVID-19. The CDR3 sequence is CASSHLITEDYSNEQFF. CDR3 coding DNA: TGCGCCAGCAGCCACTTAATAACAGAGGACTACTCCAATGAGCAGTTCTTC.